A single sample is the source of the 5 T cell receptor beta chains below, sequenced in a study of T-cell reconstitution after alpha-beta-depleted transplantation in children. Researchers prepared the TCRbeta library using unique molecular identifiers, the study reports. TCRdb re-called the PCR reads through MiXCR, storing one row per CDR3 protein. Here the sample spans tens of thousands of distinct CDR3 sequences, 4.9% being singletons. The material sequenced was PBMCs, mostly from graft donor cells, taken 180 days after TCRalphabeta/CD19-depleted stem cell transplant. These receptors were collected from a boy under three years old who had a stem cell transplant for acute myeloid leukemia, so the T cells may come from the graft donor.

There are many counts of this clonotype. Written as DNA, the CDR3 is TGTGCCAGCAGTGAAGGGAGGATCACAGATACGCAGTATTTT. Translation gives CASSEGRITDTQYF. The chain has TRBV2 and TRBJ2-3, with D possibly matching TRBD2 (5 bases). The CDR3 length is 14 residues. Trimming took off 1 base at V and 2 bases at J, with 7 bases between the two ends. The germline V gene encodes CDR1 SNHLY and CDR2 FYNNEI.

This clonotype was counted many times. J is TRBJ2-1 and V is TRBV24-1, with D perhaps TRBD2 (6 bases). This CDR3 contains 15 residues. Trimming removed 4 bases from V and 4 bases from J, with 13 bases in between. The germline V gene has CDR1 KGHDR and CDR2 SFDVKD. Here the CDR3 reads CATSDRGTSYNEQFF. The CDR3 DNA reads TGTGCCACCAGTGACCGCGGGACTTCATACAATGAGCAGTTCTTC.

This clonotype came up many times. The chain links TRBV6-5 to TRBJ2-5; D is possibly TRBD1 or TRBD2 (5 bases each). Germline V gene data show CDR1 as MNHEY and CDR2 as SVGAGI. Trimming took 6 bases from V and 0 from J, leaving 17 bases between them. This CDR3 region has 16 residues. This chain's CDR3 is CASRSGTVLYQETQYF. In DNA, the CDR3 is TGTGCCAGCAGATCCGGGACGGTACTCTACCAAGAGACCCAGTACTTC.

This clonotype was seen at least ten times. The chain joins TRBV29-1 to TRBJ1-1; D remains ambiguous. Germline V gene data show CDR1 as SQVTM and CDR2 as ANQGSEA. This CDR3 has 13 amino acids. With 1 base removed from V and 4 bases from J, the gap between germline ends came to 10 bases. The CDR3 here is CSVEGPGSTEAFF. DNA for the CDR3: TGCAGCGTTGAAGGCCCTGGGAGCACTGAAGCTTTCTTT.

This clonotype was observed many times. This sequence joins TRBV12-3 or TRBV12-4 and TRBJ2-2; a possible D gene is TRBD1 (6 bases). This CDR3 is 15 amino acids long. The ends were cut back, 6 bases at V and 4 bases at J, with 15 bases in the middle. The CDR3 region has the DNA TGTGCCAGCAGGCGCACAGGGCCGAGCACCGGGGAGCTGTTTTTT. Encoded protein: CASRRTGPSTGELFF.